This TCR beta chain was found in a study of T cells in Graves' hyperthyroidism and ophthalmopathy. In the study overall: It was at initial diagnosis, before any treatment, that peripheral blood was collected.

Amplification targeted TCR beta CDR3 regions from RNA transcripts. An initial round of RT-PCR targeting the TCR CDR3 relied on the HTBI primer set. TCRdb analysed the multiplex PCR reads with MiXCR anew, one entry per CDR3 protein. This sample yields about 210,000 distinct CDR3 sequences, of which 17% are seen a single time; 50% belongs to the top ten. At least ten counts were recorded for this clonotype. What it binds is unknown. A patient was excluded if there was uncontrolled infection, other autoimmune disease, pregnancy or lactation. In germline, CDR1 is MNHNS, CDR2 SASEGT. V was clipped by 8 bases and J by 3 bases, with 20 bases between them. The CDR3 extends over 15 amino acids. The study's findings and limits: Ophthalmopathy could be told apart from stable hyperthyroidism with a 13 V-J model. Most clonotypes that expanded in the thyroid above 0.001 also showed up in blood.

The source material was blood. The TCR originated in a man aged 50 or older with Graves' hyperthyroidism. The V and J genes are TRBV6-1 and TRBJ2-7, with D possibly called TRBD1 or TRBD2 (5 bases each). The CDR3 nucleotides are TGTGCCAGCGGATACGGGGACCAACCCTTCTACGAGCAGTACTTC. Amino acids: CASGYGDQPFYEQYF.